This paragraph reports one TCR beta chain. Its antigen is as yet unknown. The V end lost 4 bases, the J end lost 3 bases, and 13 bases lay between the germline ends. Germline V CDR1 and CDR2: ENHRY, SYGVKD. There are 15 residues in the CDR3. These data come from a study of CD8 T cells in Susac syndrome. With random hexamers, reverse transcription was performed on about 0.5 to 1 ug of RNA. The immunoSEQ assay covered 54 Vbeta and 13 Jbeta segments for CDR3. Each CDR3 protein is one row after TCRdb ran MiXCR on the immunoSEQ multiplex PCR reads. This table holds approximately 170,000 distinct CDR3 sequences, around 92% found once. Findings and limits, study-wide: As the study acknowledged, the number of individuals in its TCR sequencing and HLA analysis was relatively small.

J is TRBJ1-5 and V is TRBV10-3, with D tentatively TRBD1 (6 bases). The source material was CD4+ T cells from PBMCs. The sequence was collected from a human donor in good health. The CDR3 here is CAISASTGDNQPQHF. CDR3 DNA sequence: TGTGCCATCAGTGCCTCGACAGGCGACAATCAGCCCCAGCATTTT.